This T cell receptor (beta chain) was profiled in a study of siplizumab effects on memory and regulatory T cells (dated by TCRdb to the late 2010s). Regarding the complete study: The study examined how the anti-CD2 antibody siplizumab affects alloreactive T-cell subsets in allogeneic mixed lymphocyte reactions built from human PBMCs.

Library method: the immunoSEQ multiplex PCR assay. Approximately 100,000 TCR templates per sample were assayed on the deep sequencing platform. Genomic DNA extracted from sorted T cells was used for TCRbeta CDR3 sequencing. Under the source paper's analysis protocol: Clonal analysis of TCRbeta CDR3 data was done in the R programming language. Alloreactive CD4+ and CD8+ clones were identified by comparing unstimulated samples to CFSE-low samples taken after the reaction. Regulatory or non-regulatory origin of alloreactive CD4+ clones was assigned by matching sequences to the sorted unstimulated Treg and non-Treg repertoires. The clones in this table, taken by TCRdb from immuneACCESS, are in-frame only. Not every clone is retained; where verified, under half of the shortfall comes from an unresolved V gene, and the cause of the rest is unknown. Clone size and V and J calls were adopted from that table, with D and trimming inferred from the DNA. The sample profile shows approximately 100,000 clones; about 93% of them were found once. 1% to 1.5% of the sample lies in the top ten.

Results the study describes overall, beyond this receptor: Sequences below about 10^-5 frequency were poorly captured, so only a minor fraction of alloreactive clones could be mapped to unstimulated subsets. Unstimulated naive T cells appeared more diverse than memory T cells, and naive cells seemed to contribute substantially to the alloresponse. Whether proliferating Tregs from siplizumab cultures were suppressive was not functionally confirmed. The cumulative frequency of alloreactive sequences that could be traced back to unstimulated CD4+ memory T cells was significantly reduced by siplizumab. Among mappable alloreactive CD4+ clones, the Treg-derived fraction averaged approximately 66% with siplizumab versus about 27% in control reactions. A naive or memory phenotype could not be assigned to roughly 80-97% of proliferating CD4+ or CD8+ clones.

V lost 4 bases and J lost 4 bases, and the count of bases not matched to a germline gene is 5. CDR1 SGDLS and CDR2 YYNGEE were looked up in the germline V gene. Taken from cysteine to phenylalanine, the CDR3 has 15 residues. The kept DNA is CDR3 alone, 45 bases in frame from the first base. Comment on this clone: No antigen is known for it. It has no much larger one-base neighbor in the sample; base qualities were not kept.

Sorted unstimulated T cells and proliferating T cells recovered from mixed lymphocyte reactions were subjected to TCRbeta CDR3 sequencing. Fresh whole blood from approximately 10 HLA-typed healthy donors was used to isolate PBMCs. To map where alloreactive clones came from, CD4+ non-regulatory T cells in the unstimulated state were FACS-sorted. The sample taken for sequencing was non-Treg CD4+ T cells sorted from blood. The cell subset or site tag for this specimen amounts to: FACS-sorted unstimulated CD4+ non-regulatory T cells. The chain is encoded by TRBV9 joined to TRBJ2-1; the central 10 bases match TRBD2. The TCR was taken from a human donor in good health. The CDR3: CASSTRTSGYNEQFF. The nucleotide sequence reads TGTGCCAGCAGCACTCGGACTAGCGGTTACAATGAGCAGTTCTTC.